The 27 T cell receptor beta chains reported below all come from one sample, sequenced in a study of T cells in women clearing cervical HPV infection. Data came from immunoSEQ multiplex PCR; TCRdb stores just in-frame clones and leaves some out. The table for this sample gives approximately 44,000 clones. The sample consisted of blood buffy coat. These receptors came from a woman between 18 and 75 years old with a cervical HPV16 infection that either progressed to CIN3+ or cleared (not recorded which).

With regard to this clone: The read finishes 3 residues shy of the CDR3 end, and the germline J gene is used to complete it. This chain links TRBV10-1 with TRBJ2-3; 13 bases align to TRBD2. This CDR3 spans 16 amino acids. Trimming took 2 bases from V and 6 from J; bases not matched to a gene: 5. Germline loops: CDR1 WNHNN, CDR2 SYGVQD (reference sequence). The CDR3 bases that were read are TGCGCCAGCAGTGAGCCCGGGACTAGCGGGGAGGATACG. Its protein is CASSEPGTSGEDT. In full, the CDR3 is CASSEPGTSGEDTQYF.

Turning to this clone: The read ends 3 residues early relative to the CDR3; the germline J gene fills the gap. The chain combines TRBV11-2 with TRBJ1-2; no clear D. The germline V gene encodes CDR1 SGHAT and CDR2 FQNNGV. This CDR3 has 14 residues. With 0 bases removed from V and 4 bases from J, the gap between germline ends came to 9 bases. The CDR3 here is CASSLEASIYGYTF. The sequenced part of the CDR3 DNA is TGTGCCAGCAGCTTAGAGGCCAGTATCTATGGC.

For this clone: The CDR3 end is not reached by the read, which stops 3 residues before it; the germline J gene fills it in. This chain uses TRBV30 with TRBJ2-1; TRBD1 agrees at 7 bases. Per the germline V gene, CDR1 is GTSNPN and CDR2 is SVGIG (reference sequence). The V segment lost 0 bases and the J segment 9 bases; nucleotides outside the gene matches: 8. The CDR3 extends over 14 amino acids. CDR3 amino acids: CAWSVLKGGGEQFF. The DNA read from the CDR3 is TGTGCCTGGAGTGTACTAAAAGGGGGCGGTGAG.

With regard to this clone: With the read ending 3 residues before the CDR3 end, the germline J gene is used to fill in that end. This rearrangement joins TRBV20-1 to TRBJ1-6; 7 nucleotides agree with TRBD1. CDR1 is DFQATT and CDR2 is SNEGSKA in the germline V gene (reference sequence). The junction had 7 bases not matched to a gene; V was cut back by 5 bases and J by 6 bases. The CDR3 loop spans 14 amino acids. Partial CDR3 DNA: TGCAGTGCTTCGACGGGACAGCCTAATTCACCC. It codes for CSASTGQPNSP. The full CDR3 protein is CSASTGQPNSPLHF.

With respect to this clone: The missing CDR3 end, 3 residues past where the read stops, is filled in from the germline J gene. The chain uses TRBV2 and TRBJ2-3; 7 nucleotides match TRBD1. CDR1 is SNHLY, CDR2 FYNNEI, per germline. The CDR3 runs to 17 residues. Germline trimming cut 3 bases from V and 2 bases from J; bases unmatched to any gene: 11. The CDR3 reads CASSDEADRSITDTQYF. The CDR3 bases that were read are TGTGCCAGCAGTGACGAGGCGGACAGGTCCATCACAGATACG.

Concerning this clone itself: One end of the junction fails to match germline, which may point to a read error. Read sequence stops 3 residues before the CDR3 end, and the germline J gene provides the missing end. The chain carries TRBV4-2 and TRBJ2-1; perhaps D is TRBD1 or TRBD2 (5 bases each). The CDR3 runs 17 residues. Germline-derived CDR1 and CDR2 are LGHNA and YNFKEQ. The CDR3: CASSQGAADFTYNEQFF. The CDR3 bases that were read are TGCGCCAGCAGCCAAGGGGCAGCGGACTTTACCTACAATGAG.

Details on this clone: The observed sequence ends 3 residues before the CDR3 terminus, with the missing tail filled in from the germline J gene. V is TRBV28 and J is TRBJ2-5; 11 positions match TRBD1. The CDR3 spans 15 residues. The trim removed 5 bases at V and 5 bases at J, leaving 7 bases unmatched. Germline loops: CDR1 MDHEN, CDR2 SYDVKM. Partial CDR3 DNA: TGTGCCAGCAGTGTCGGACAGGGGGCGGACGAGACC. It translates to CASSVGQGADET. The full CDR3 protein is CASSVGQGADETQYF.

Remarks on this clone: The read ends 3 residues before the CDR3 terminus; that terminus is restored from the germline J gene. The chain carries TRBV2 and TRBJ2-5, with 13 bases that match TRBD2. This CDR3 comprises 15 residues. The germline V gene encodes CDR1 SNHLY and CDR2 FYNNEI. The ends lost 4 bases at V and 4 bases at J; junction bases unmatched: 3. The DNA read from the CDR3 is TGTGCCAGCAGTGGACTAGCGGGAGGACGAGAGACC. This encodes CASSGLAGGRET. The whole CDR3 region reads CASSGLAGGRETQYF.

Of note for this clone: The read is 3 residues too short to cover the CDR3 end, so that end is filled in from the germline J gene. The rearrangement links TRBV19 to TRBJ2-7; TRBD2 matches 14 bases. With V trimmed by 3 bases and J by 5 bases, 3 bases remained unmatched. This CDR3 comprises 15 residues. Per the germline V gene, CDR1 is LNHDA and CDR2 is SQIVND (reference sequence). This chain's CDR3 is CASSIGTSGSNEQYF. Partial CDR3 DNA: TGTGCCAGTAGTATCGGGACTAGCGGGAGTAACGAG.

In the case of this clone: Read sequence stops 3 residues before the CDR3 end, and the germline J gene provides the missing end. The chain carries TRBV7-9 and TRBJ2-2; 7 positions agree with TRBD1. The CDR3 is made up of 15 amino acids. The germline V gene has CDR1 SEHNR and CDR2 FQNEAQ (reference sequence). V trimming: 1 base; J trimming: 7 bases; junction bases outside the gene matches: 6. The sequenced CDR3 bases are TGTGCCAGCAGCTTAGTAGGGGGCGCCGGCGGGGAG. It specifies CASSLVGGAGGE. The full-length CDR3 reads as CASSLVGGAGGELFF.

With respect to this clone: Read sequence stops 3 residues before the CDR3 end, and the germline J gene provides the missing end. V gene TRBV20-1 combines with J gene TRBJ2-3; 7 nucleotides align to TRBD2. This CDR3 contains 11 residues. Looked up from germline, CDR1 is DFQATT and CDR2 is SNEGSKA (reference sequence). V shed 6 bases, J shed 6 bases, and the junction held 3 bases outside the gene matches. The sequenced part of the CDR3 DNA is TGCAGTGCCCGGGGAGGGGATACG. Protein product: CSARGGDT. The whole CDR3 region reads CSARGGDTQYF.

On this clone: The read terminates 3 residues before the CDR3 end, so the remaining end is supplied by the germline J gene. This chain joins TRBV2 and TRBJ2-3, with 8 bases matching TRBD2. CDR3 length equals 16 residues. Germline V lookup: CDR1 SNHLY, CDR2 FYNNEI. Germline trimming cut 4 bases from V and 0 bases from J; bases unmatched to any gene: 6. The CDR3 is CASSGPGGGSTDTQYF. The part of the CDR3 DNA that was read is TGTGCCAGCAGTGGCCCCGGCGGGGGGAGCACAGATACG.

For this clone: The sequenced fragment ends 3 residues before the CDR3 boundary, so the rest is inferred from the germline J gene. The rearrangement joins TRBV7-2 to TRBJ2-3; tentative D call: TRBD1 (6 bases). CDR1 is SGHTA and CDR2 is FQGNSA in the germline V gene. V gave up 5 bases and J gave up 2 bases, with 11 bases separating them. CDR3 length equals 14 residues. CDR3 residues: CASSPGQITDTQYF. The sequenced part of the CDR3 DNA is TGTGCCAGCAGCCCCGGACAGATCACAGATACG.

Worth noting for this clone: The junction does not match germline at one end; this may be a read error. This CDR3 is CTSSEGSTAYGYTF. Partial CDR3 DNA: TGTACCAGCAGTGAAGGAAGTACAGCCTATGGC. This chain connects TRBV6-1 to TRBJ1-2, with no clear D. From the germline J gene comes the end of the CDR3, since the read stops 3 residues before it. Germline values: CDR1 MNHNS, CDR2 SASEGT. The CDR3 has 14 residues.

The DNA read from the CDR3 is TGTGCCAGTGGCGACGGGACAGGGGTTAAGCCC. Translating gives CASGDGTGVKP. In full, the CDR3 is CASGDGTGVKPQHF. The V call is TRBV19, the J call TRBJ1-5; 10 nucleotides align to TRBD1. The sequenced fragment ends 3 residues before the CDR3 boundary, so the rest is inferred from the germline J gene. Germline CDR1 LNHDA, CDR2 SQIVND (reference sequence). V lost 8 bases, J lost 8 bases, and 9 bases stayed unmatched. The CDR3 covers 14 residues. Full variable domain (outside the CDR3, taken from reference TRBV19 and TRBJ1-5): DGGITQSPKYLFRKEGQNVTLSCEQNLNHDAMYWYRQDPGQGLRLIYYSQIVNDFQKGDIAEGYSVSREKKESFPLTVTSAQKNPTAFYLCASGDGTGVKPQHFGDGTRLSIL.

Details on this clone: The CDR3 end is not reached by the read, which stops 3 residues before it; the germline J gene fills it in. The J gene is TRBJ2-1, the V gene TRBV20-1; D is ambiguous. Trimming removed 6 bases at V and 0 bases at J, with 15 bases between. Germline values: CDR1 DFQATT, CDR2 SNEGSKA (reference sequence). This CDR3 is 15 amino acids long. The covered CDR3 bases are TGCAGTGCGCAAATAGTGGCTAGCTCCTACAATGAG. As protein: CSAQIVASSYNE. The CDR3 reads in full as CSAQIVASSYNEQFF.

Concerning this clone: Read sequence stops 3 residues before the CDR3 end, and the germline J gene provides the missing end. This sequence joins TRBV5-8 and TRBJ2-5; TRBD1 is a possible D gene (8 bases). This CDR3 has 15 residues. CDR1 SGHTS and CDR2 YDEGEE come from the germline V gene. V shed 3 bases and J shed 2 bases, with 14 bases lying between them. CDR3 residues: CASSYNRGGQETQYF. The sequenced part of the CDR3 DNA is TGTGCCAGCAGCTACAACAGGGGGGGACAAGAGACC.

As concerns this clone: The read is 3 residues too short to cover the CDR3 end, so that end is filled in from the germline J gene. The V call is TRBV18, the J call TRBJ1-2, with D possibly being TRBD1 (5 bases). The CDR3 is 15 amino acids. CDR1 and CDR2 (germline): KGHSH, LQKENI. The CDR3 protein is CASSASGTGTYDYTF. CDR3 bases read: TGTGCCAGCTCAGCTAGCGGGACTGGGACCTACGAC.

This clone registers medium-sized by frequency. The sequence runs out 3 residues before the end of the CDR3; the remainder is reconstructed from the germline J gene. This chain joins TRBV28 and TRBJ2-7, with D perhaps matching TRBD1 (6 bases). Trimming cost V 8 bases and J 3 bases, with 8 bases left between them. Germline CDR1 is MDHEN and CDR2 is SYDVKM. The CDR3 loop spans 11 amino acids. The CDR3: CASDRNYEQYF. The DNA read from the CDR3 is TGTGCCAGCGACAGGAACTACGAG.

Of note for this clone: The read ends 3 residues before the CDR3 terminus; that terminus is restored from the germline J gene. The V call is TRBV10-1, the J call TRBJ1-6; 10 bases match TRBD1. Germline lookup yields CDR1 WNHNN and CDR2 SYGVQD (reference sequence). This CDR3 has 14 amino acids. The junction had 7 bases not matched to a gene; V was cut back by 7 bases and J by 10 bases. This CDR3 is CASNPGTGESPLHF. The CDR3 bases that were read are TGCGCCAGCAACCCAGGGACAGGGGAATCACCC.

For this clone: The read ends 3 residues shy of where the CDR3 ends; the end is completed using the germline J gene. The chain carries TRBV5-5 and TRBJ1-1; the match to TRBD1 covers 7 bases. The germline CDR1 and CDR2 sequences are SGHKS and YYEKEE (reference sequence). The CDR3 has 13 residues. The CDR3 bases that were read are TGTGCCAGCAACTTAGACCCGGGACAGAGG. Residues: CASNLDPGQR. The full-length CDR3 reads as CASNLDPGQRAFF.

As for this clone: The read stops 3 residues short of the end of the CDR3; the missing end is completed from the germline J gene. The J gene is TRBJ2-2, the V gene TRBV28, with 10 bases lining up with TRBD2. The CDR3 is made up of 20 amino acids. V was pared by 3 bases and J by 5 bases, with 18 bases of the junction left unmatched. Per germline, CDR1 MDHEN and CDR2 SYDVKM. The sequenced CDR3 bases are TGTGCCAGCAGTTTTTTTGCCGGGACTAGCGAATATAAGTTAACCGGGGAG. Protein product: CASSFFAGTSEYKLTGE. The full CDR3 reads CASSFFAGTSEYKLTGELFF.

With regard to this clone: The CDR3 goes on 3 residues after the read ends, and that part is filled in from the germline J gene. The V gene is TRBV28, the J gene TRBJ1-5; D unclear. The germline V and J ends were trimmed by 5 bases and 6 bases, with 14 bases remaining between them. Germline loops: CDR1 MDHEN, CDR2 SYDVKM. CDR3 length equals 14 residues. The CDR3 DNA, read in part, is TGTGCCAGCAGTACCCCCGGACTCAGTCAGCCC. The encoded protein is CASSTPGLSQP. From start to end, the CDR3 is CASSTPGLSQPQHF.

Details on this clone: The read comes to an end 3 residues before the CDR3 does, leaving the germline J gene to fill in the end. This chain uses TRBV7-3 with TRBJ2-3; D unclear. Germline V gene data show CDR1 as SGHTA and CDR2 as FQGTGA. V shed 4 bases and J shed 7 bases, with 9 bases lying between them. The CDR3 totals 12 residues. CDR3 DNA, as far as it was read: TGTGCCAGCAGCTCAAACACGTATACG. Its protein product is CASSSNTYT. The CDR3 in full is CASSSNTYTQYF.

CDR3 sequence reads: CASGLGLAASDTQYF. The covered CDR3 bases are TGTGCTAGTGGTTTGGGACTAGCGGCGTCAGATACG. The V call is TRBV12-5, the J call TRBJ2-3, with 9 bases that match TRBD2. The CDR3 extends 3 residues past the end of the read, so its final part is completed from the germline J gene. The V gene end was trimmed by 1 base and the J gene end by 4 bases; junction bases not matched to a gene: 3. Germline V CDR1 and CDR2: LGHNT, FRNRAP. The CDR3 contains 15 residues.

As concerns this clone: The read ends 3 residues early relative to the CDR3; the germline J gene fills the gap. The chain carries TRBV7-9 and TRBJ2-4, with D maybe TRBD2 (6 bases). The V gene lost 1 base and the J gene lost 7 bases, with 11 bases spanning the gap. CDR1 is SEHNR and CDR2 is FQNEAQ in the germline V gene (reference sequence). The CDR3 totals 14 residues. The chain's CDR3 is CASSLVGGSNIQYF. The sequenced CDR3 bases are TGTGCCAGCAGCTTAGTTGGGGGGTCCAACATT.

Concerning this clone itself: The CDR3 is cut off 3 residues early in the read; its end comes from the germline J gene. The chain joins TRBV18 to TRBJ2-2, with D possibly TRBD1 on 5 matching bases. The CDR3 contains 15 residues. Germline CDR1 and CDR2: KGHSH and LQKENI. Trimming shortened V by 3 bases and J by 1 base, and 9 bases separated the two germline ends. The sequenced CDR3 bases are TGTGCCAGCTCACCCCAAGGACAGAACACCGGGGAG. Its translation is CASSPQGQNTGE. The entire CDR3 protein is CASSPQGQNTGELFF.